This T cell receptor (beta chain) was identified in a study of T cells in localized non-small cell lung cancer. This clone is deemed large. Its antigen is undetermined. This table comes from immunoSEQ multiplex PCR, and its TCRdb copy is limited to in-frame clones, with some not included. The table lists over 3,500 clones, around 25% of them singletons. Germline lookup yields CDR1 KGHSH and CDR2 LQKENI. The CDR3 is 17 amino acids. V dropped 3 bases and J dropped 6; count of bases not matched to a gene: 13. General study results and limits: Prolonged overall survival went with higher T cell density in the blood. Uninvolved adjacent lung showed the highest T cell clonality, exceeding tumor. A median of 57 of the top 100 tumor clones appeared in adjacent lung, which was paired and uninvolved.

The gene calls are TRBV18 and TRBJ2-1; TRBD2 agrees at 8 bases. The specimen comprised lung tumor tissue, sampled before any cancer treatment. The TCR sequence derives from a woman aged 40-69 years with stage I lung adenocarcinoma. CDR3 in amino acids: CASSPTEGSGSPNEQFF. The DNA for the CDR3 is TGTGCCAGCTCACCCACCGAGGGCAGCGGGAGTCCCAATGAGCAGTTCTTC.